This T cell receptor beta chain came from a study of blood T cell repertoires in COVID-19. Overall study: Some COVID-19 samples were acute and others convalescent; all came from the United States, Italy and Spain. PBMCs, B-cell-depleted T cells, or T cells provided the cDNA or gDNA that made up the material.

In the authors' methods: Amplified reference gene primers provided the basis for estimating nucleated cell counts. Data came from immunoSEQ multiplex PCR; TCRdb stores just in-frame clones and leaves some out. For V, J and clone size, that table is used; D and trimming come from the DNA. The sample yields 200,000 to 250,000 clones, about nine tenths seen once. This CDR3 is 15 amino acids long. Germline CDR1 is LNHDA and CDR2 is SQIVND (reference sequence). V was clipped by 1 base and J by 7 bases; unmatched bases: 5. The TCR was taken from a man in his fifties or sixties who had recovered from COVID-19. The material sequenced was peripheral blood. The chain has TRBV19 and TRBJ2-2, with 8 bases lining up with TRBD1. CDR3 coding DNA: TGTGCCAGTAGTATAGTGACAGGGGTTGGCGGGGAGCTGTTTTTT. This codes for CASSIVTGVGGELFF.